These T cell receptor beta chains were read from a single sample in a study of response to subunit inactivated influenza vaccine. A single record per CDR3 protein comes from TCRdb applying MiXCR to the RT-PCR reads. This table has roughly 790,000 distinct CDR3 sequences, around 20% appearing once. Source: PBMCs from blood, taken 4 to 6 days after vaccination. Every receptor here comes from a man between 45 and 60 years old who received an inactivated influenza vaccine. Each CDR3 is given with its conserved first and last residue. D genes are given only for firm matches. Expanded clones get a size class; other rows say once, few or many, or leave the size out.

j_gene | d_gene | v_gene | abundance | CDR3nt | CDR3aa
TRBJ2-5 | - | TRBV7-2 | few | TGTGCCAGCAGCTCTAAATATGGGGAGACCCAGTACTTC | CASSSKYGETQYF
TRBJ2-3 | - | TRBV4-1 | few | TGCGCCAGCAGCCTTACAGGGTCAGATACGCAGTATTTT | CASSLTGSDTQYF
TRBJ2-3 | TRBD1 | TRBV7-9 | - | TGTGCCAGCAGCTCCGACAGGGTCCTAGGCGGAGATACGCAGTATTTT | CASSSDRVLGGDTQYF
TRBJ2-4 | TRBD2 | TRBV20-1 | few | TGCAGTGCCTCCGGGACTAGCGGACAGGAGCGAACCAAAAACATTCAGTACTTC | CSASGTSGQERTKNIQYF
TRBJ2-7 | - | TRBV4-3 | many | TGCGCCAGCAGCCAAGAATTCGGAACCTACGAGCAGTACTTC | CASSQEFGTYEQYF
TRBJ2-1 | - | TRBV2 | - | TGTGCCAGCAGTGAGCAGGACTACCAGTACGATGAGCAGTTCTTC | CASSEQDYQYDEQFF
TRBJ2-2 | TRBD2 | TRBV7-2 | many | TGTGCCAGCACCCTAGCGGGAGGGAGTCACACCGGGGAGCTGTTTTTT | CASTLAGGSHTGELFF
TRBJ2-7 | TRBD2 | TRBV6-2/TRBV6-3 | once | TGTGCCAGCAGTTACGGCCGACTAGCGGGAGCGAGGGAGCAGTACTTC | CASSYGRLAGAREQYF
TRBJ2-1 | - | TRBV29-1 | many | TGCAGCGTTGAAGAGCGACTAGTTTACAATGAGCAGTTCTTC | CSVEERLVYNEQFF
TRBJ2-1 | TRBD2 | TRBV10-3 | - | TGTGCCATCAGTAGTGGCCTCGGAAGCGGGATCTCCTACAATGAGCAGTTCTTC | CAISSGLGSGISYNEQFF
TRBJ2-5 | - | TRBV10-3 | many | TGTGCCATCAGTGAGGTTTTGGGGAAAGAGACCCAGTACTTC | CAISEVLGKETQYF
TRBJ2-5 | - | TRBV3-1 | - | TGTGCCAGCAGCCAGGGGGGGCGCGGGGACGTCCAGTACTTC | CASSQGGRGDVQYF
TRBJ2-7 | - | TRBV7-2 | - | TGTGCCAGCAGCTTAGGAACATCCCCGAGTTACGAGCAGTACTTC | CASSLGTSPSYEQYF
TRBJ2-7 | - | TRBV20-1 | few | TGCAGTGCTAGAGACAGGGGCAGCTCCCACGAGCAGTACTTC | CSARDRGSSHEQYF
TRBJ2-5 | TRBD2 | TRBV20-1 | - | TGCAGTGCTAGAGGGGGGACTAGCGTTCACGAGACCCAGTACTTC | CSARGGTSVHETQYF
TRBJ2-1 | - | TRBV12-3/TRBV12-4 | few | TGTGCCAGCAGACGGGACCCCGGACCGCAGTTCTTC | CASRRDPGPQFF
TRBJ2-7 | - | TRBV4-3 | few | TGCGCCAGCAGCACCTACTATACAGGGAACTACGAGCAGTACTTC | CASSTYYTGNYEQYF
TRBJ2-3 | TRBD2 | TRBV11-2 | few | TGTGCCAGCAGCTTGGGCAGCGGGGGCCCAGATACGCAGTATTTT | CASSLGSGGPDTQYF
TRBJ1-5 | - | TRBV6-2/TRBV6-3 | few | TGTGCCAGCAGTTGGGTCTATAGCAATCAGCCCCAGCATTTT | CASSWVYSNQPQHF
TRBJ2-2 | - | TRBV7-8 | - | TGTGCCACCCACACCGGGGAGCTGTTTTTT | CATHTGELFF
TRBJ2-1 | TRBD1 | TRBV19 | once | TGTGCCAGTACCGCCGGGACAGGGCCCTACAATGAGCAGTTCTTC | CASTAGTGPYNEQFF
TRBJ1-2 | - | TRBV25-1 | many | TGTGCCAGCAGTGAATGGACGGGAGGTTATGGCTACACCTTC | CASSEWTGGYGYTF
TRBJ2-4 | - | TRBV29-1 | few | TGCAGCGTTGAAGATCTCCCGGGGGCCCCAGGGGCCAAAAACATTCAGTACTTC | CSVEDLPGAPGAKNIQYF
TRBJ1-5 | TRBD1 | TRBV6-1 | few | TGTGCCAGCAGTAAACAGGGGGCGGGCAATCAGCCCCAGCATTTT | CASSKQGAGNQPQHF
TRBJ2-7 | - | TRBV3-1 | many | TGTGCCAGCAGCCAAGATCCTTATACCTACGAGCAGTACTTC | CASSQDPYTYEQYF
TRBJ1-3 | - | TRBV29-1 | few | TGCAGCGTTGAAGCTGCAGGGTTTGGGAACACCATATATTTT | CSVEAAGFGNTIYF
TRBJ2-7 | TRBD2 | TRBV5-1 | once | TGCGCCAGCAGCTTGGGCCTAGCGGGAGCTGACGAGCAGTACTTC | CASSLGLAGADEQYF
TRBJ2-3 | - | TRBV3-1 | few | TGTGCCAGCAGCCAAGATCGGCTTAGTACGCAGTATTTT | CASSQDRLSTQYF
TRBJ2-3 | TRBD2 | TRBV20-1 | - | TGCAGTGCCATGGGGACTAGCGGGAGTGATGTAGATACGCAGTATTTT | CSAMGTSGSDVDTQYF
TRBJ2-3 | TRBD2 | TRBV10-3 | few | TGTGCCATCAGTGAGCGGGCTAGCGGGAGTAAAGATACGCAGTATTTT | CAISERASGSKDTQYF
TRBJ2-3 | - | TRBV7-8 | - | TGTGCCAGCAGCTTAGAGGACCCCTACACTACGCAGTATTTT | CASSLEDPYTTQYF
TRBJ2-7 | TRBD1 | TRBV3-1 | few | TGTGCCAGCAGCCAAGCTGGCGGACAGGGCCTCTACGAGCAGTACTTC | CASSQAGGQGLYEQYF
TRBJ2-1 | TRBD2 | TRBV20-1 | - | TGCAGTGCTAGAGGTAGACTAGCGGGAGCGTACAATGAGCAGTTCTTC | CSARGRLAGAYNEQFF
TRBJ2-7 | - | TRBV6-2/TRBV6-3 | - | TGTGCCAGCCAGGGTTACTCCTACGAGCAGTACTTC | CASQGYSYEQYF
TRBJ1-1 | TRBD1 | TRBV11-1 | few | TGTGCCAGCAGCTTAGCGCTTGGCAGGGGGATCATGAACACTGAAGCTTTCTTT | CASSLALGRGIMNTEAFF
TRBJ2-3 | - | TRBV20-1 | few | TGCAGTGCTATTTGGGCAGGCACAGATACGCAGTATTTT | CSAIWAGTDTQYF
TRBJ1-2 | TRBD1 | TRBV28 | - | TGTGCCAGCAGTTTCACGACAGGGGGCTTCTATGGCTACACCTTC | CASSFTTGGFYGYTF
TRBJ2-5 | TRBD1 | TRBV5-1 | - | TGCGCCAGCAGCTTCGGACAGGGTGACCAAGAGACCCAGTACTTC | CASSFGQGDQETQYF
TRBJ2-7 | - | TRBV30 | few | TGTGCCTGGAGTGTCCGAGGATCCAGCGACGAGCAGTACTTC | CAWSVRGSSDEQYF
TRBJ2-7 | - | TRBV12-3/TRBV12-4 | many | TGTGCCAGCAGTCCCGGGACTCCCCGCTACGAGCAGTACTTC | CASSPGTPRYEQYF
TRBJ2-5 | - | TRBV20-1 | - | TGCAGTGCTAGAGATCAAGTCACGGGAGCAGAGACCCAGTACTTC | CSARDQVTGAETQYF
TRBJ2-1 | TRBD2 | TRBV5-4 | few | TGTGCCAGCAGCTTAATGGCGGGAGGGCCTCCCAATGAGCAGTTCTTC | CASSLMAGGPPNEQFF
TRBJ2-1 | - | TRBV6-5 | - | TGTGCCAGCAGTTCCTCGACAGGTTACAATGAGCAGTTCTTC | CASSSSTGYNEQFF
TRBJ2-1 | - | TRBV3-1 | - | TGTGCCAGCAGCCAGTATGAGGAGCAGTTCTTC | CASSQYEEQFF
TRBJ2-3 | TRBD1 | TRBV4-2 | - | TGTGCCAGCAGCTCACGAAGTTCCGGGACAGGGAACACAGATACGCAGTATTTT | CASSSRSSGTGNTDTQYF
TRBJ2-1 | - | TRBV12-3/TRBV12-4 | - | TGTGCCAGCAGGTCGGGACGAGGGGAGCAGTTCTTC | CASRSGRGEQFF
TRBJ2-5 | - | TRBV20-1 | few | TGCAGTGCTACTATCTCAGGACTGCAAGAGACCCAGTACTTC | CSATISGLQETQYF
TRBJ2-2 | TRBD2 | TRBV5-1 | - | TGCGCCAGCAGCGAGCGGGGGCGCACCGGGGAGCTGTTTTTT | CASSERGRTGELFF
TRBJ2-1 | - | TRBV11-2 | - | TGTGCCAGCAGTTTTTTGGACAGTTCCTACAATGAGCAGTTCTTC | CASSFLDSSYNEQFF
TRBJ2-1 | - | TRBV4-3 | few | TGCGCCAGCAGCCAAGGGACTGGCGTCGATGAGCAGTTCTTC | CASSQGTGVDEQFF
TRBJ1-2 | - | TRBV2 | few | TGTGCCAGCAGTGTATCGGCAGGGAGAGAGTACACCTTC | CASSVSAGREYTF
TRBJ1-3 | - | TRBV7-3 | - | TGTGCCAGCAGCTTAACCGGGGGCTCTGGAAACACCATATATTTT | CASSLTGGSGNTIYF
TRBJ2-7 | - | TRBV20-1 | - | TGCAGTGCTAGAGATCTCCGGGCGGCCTACGAGCAGTACTTC | CSARDLRAAYEQYF
TRBJ2-3 | TRBD1 | TRBV20-1 | - | TGCAGCTTTTCAAAGACAGGGATAAGCACAGATACGCAGTATTTT | CSFSKTGISTDTQYF